This T cell receptor beta chain was sequenced during a study of OX40 agonist ivuxolimab in advanced cancers. Study overall: The diagnoses of dose-escalation patients were hepatocellular carcinoma, melanoma, renal cell or head and neck cancer. Findings and caveats of the study: Expanded clones were, on average, more numerous in CD8+ T cells than in CD4+.

As regards this clone: The antigen remains undetermined.

The CDR3 has 16 residues. The V and J ends lost 6 bases and 1 base respectively, with 16 bases between them. Germline V gene sequence: CDR1 LNHDA, CDR2 SQIVND (reference sequence). Assay: immunoSEQ multiplex PCR; the TCRdb copy retains only in-frame clones and omits some. Of approximately 70,000 clones listed, around 90% are singletons. The TCR comes from an adult with an advanced solid tumor such as melanoma, head and neck, liver or kidney cancer. The chain recombines TRBV19 with TRBJ2-4; D tentatively reads TRBD1 or TRBD2 (6 bases each). This specimen was CD4+ or CD8+ T cells sorted from blood, taken in a trial of the OX40 agonist ivuxolimab. CDR3 nucleotides: TGTGCCAGTAGCAGCTCTGGGGGGCTGGCCAAAAACATTCAGTACTTC. Translated, it gives CASSSSGGLAKNIQYF.